This T cell receptor beta chain is drawn from a study of spatial heterogeneity in lung cancer. At the level of the study: Those follow-up PBMC samples that were available underwent sequencing, at a median interval of about 22 months following resection.

Looked up from germline, CDR1 is SGHAT and CDR2 is FQNNGV. Trimming took 4 bases from V and 4 from J, leaving 15 bases between them. The CDR3 has 15 residues. Unique molecular identifiers, one per molecule, were present on every TCR cDNA molecule. Each CDR3 protein gets one entry after TCRdb re-called the 5' RACE reads with MiXCR. The sample has tens of thousands of distinct CDR3 sequences, approximately 8% seen once. This clonotype was detected many times. The time point here: blood at routine non-recurrence follow-up after resection. Whole RNA was taken from tumor, nontumor lung or frozen PBMC; it was then sequenced unsorted.

The TCR was taken from a male donor with early-stage non-small cell lung cancer. The sample in question was PBMCs, obtained at follow-up. The chain links TRBV11-2 to TRBJ2-3; the D is unclear. CDR3 DNA: TGTGCCAGCAGCTCGACCGGTCTAAGGGCAGATACGCAGTATTTT. This translates into CASSSTGLRADTQYF.